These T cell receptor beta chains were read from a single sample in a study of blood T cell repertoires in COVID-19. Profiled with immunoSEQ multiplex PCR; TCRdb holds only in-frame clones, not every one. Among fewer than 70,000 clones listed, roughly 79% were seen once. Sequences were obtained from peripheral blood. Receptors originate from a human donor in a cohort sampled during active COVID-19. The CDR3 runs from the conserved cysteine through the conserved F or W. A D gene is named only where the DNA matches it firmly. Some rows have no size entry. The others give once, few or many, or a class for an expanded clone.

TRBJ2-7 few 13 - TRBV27 TGTGCCAGCAGTTTTCAGGGCTCCTACGAGCAGTACTTC CASSFQGSYEQYF
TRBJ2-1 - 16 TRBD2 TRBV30 TGTGCCTGGACCCCTAGCGGGGGGGCCCCCTACAATGAGCAGTTCTTC CAWTPSGGAPYNEQFF
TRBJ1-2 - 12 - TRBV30 TGTGCCTGGAGTCCAGGGACTTTTGGCTACACCTTC CAWSPGTFGYTF
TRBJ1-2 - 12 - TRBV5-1 TGCGCCAGCAGCTTGGACAGGGATGGCTACACCTTC CASSLDRDGYTF
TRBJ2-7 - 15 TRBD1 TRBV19 TGTGCCAGTAGTATAGTCGGGACAGGTCGATACGAGCAGTACTTC CASSIVGTGRYEQYF
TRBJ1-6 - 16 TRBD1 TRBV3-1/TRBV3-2 TGTGCCAGCAGCCCCCAAGCGGGCAGGGGGGATTCACCCCTCCACTTT CASSPQAGRGDSPLHF
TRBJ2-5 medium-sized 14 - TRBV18 TGTGCCAGCTCACCAGTGGATCGGGGGGAGACCCAGTACTTC CASSPVDRGETQYF
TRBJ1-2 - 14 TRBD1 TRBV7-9 TGTGCCAGCAGCCCCCGGGACAGGGGGTCTGGCTACACCTTC CASSPRDRGSGYTF
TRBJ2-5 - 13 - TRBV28 TGTGCCAGCAGTCCAGGTGGACAAGAGACCCAGTACTTC CASSPGGQETQYF
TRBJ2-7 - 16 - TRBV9 TGTGCCAGCAGCGTAGACCGGGACTCCGTCTCCTACGAGCAGTACTTC CASSVDRDSVSYEQYF
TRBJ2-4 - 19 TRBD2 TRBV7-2 TGTGCCAGCAGCTTTCCGACTAGCGGGAGTGACCTAGCCAAAAACATTCAGTACTTC CASSFPTSGSDLAKNIQYF
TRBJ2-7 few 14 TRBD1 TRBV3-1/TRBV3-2 TGTGCCAGCAGCCGGAGACAGGGGGTGTACGAGCAGTACTTC CASSRRQGVYEQYF
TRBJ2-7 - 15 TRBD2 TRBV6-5 TGTGCCAGCAGTAGAACGATAGCGGGAGACTACGAGCAGTACTTC CASSRTIAGDYEQYF
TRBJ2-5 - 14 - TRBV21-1 TGTGCCAGCGTTTTAGCGGGCCTCGGGGAGACCCAGTACTTC CASVLAGLGETQYF
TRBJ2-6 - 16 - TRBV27 TGTGCCAGCGGGGGGGGCAGGCACTCTGGGGCCAACGTCCTGACTTTC CASGGGRHSGANVLTF
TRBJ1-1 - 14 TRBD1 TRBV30 TGTGCCTGGAGTGTAGGACAGGGTATCACTGAAGCTTTCTTT CAWSVGQGITEAFF
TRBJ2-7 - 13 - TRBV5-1 TGCGCCAGCAGCTTGGGGGGGCCGGGCGAGCAGTACTTC CASSLGGPGEQYF
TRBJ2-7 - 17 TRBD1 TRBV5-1 TGCGCCAGCAGCCCGCATCCCGGACAGGGACAGAGGTACGAGCAGTACTTC CASSPHPGQGQRYEQYF
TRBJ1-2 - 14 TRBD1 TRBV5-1 TGCGCCAGCAGGGGACAGGCGCACGACTATGGCTACACCTTC CASRGQAHDYGYTF
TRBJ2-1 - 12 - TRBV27 TGTGCCAGCATGAGGACCTACAATGAGCAGTTCTTC CASMRTYNEQFF
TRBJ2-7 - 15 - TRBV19 TGTGCCAGTAGTGTGGGAGATAGCCGGATTTATGAGCAGTACTTC CASSVGDSRIYEQYF
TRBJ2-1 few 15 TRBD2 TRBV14 TGTGCCAGCAGGGACGGGAGGGCCTTTTACTATGAGCAGTTCTTC CASRDGRAFYYEQFF
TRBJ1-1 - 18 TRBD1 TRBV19 TGTGCCAGTAGCGGATATCCGGTCAGGGGGGCTCTGAACACTGAAGCTTTCTTT CASSGYPVRGALNTEAFF
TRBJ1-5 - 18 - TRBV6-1 TGTGCCAGCAGTGAATTAGCGAGGGCGGTGCGTAGCAATCAGCCCCAGCATTTT CASSELARAVRSNQPQHF
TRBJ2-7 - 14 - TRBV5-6 TGTGCCAGCAGCTTGGGTCCGATGAGCGGCGAGCAGTACTTC CASSLGPMSGEQYF
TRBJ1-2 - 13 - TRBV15 TGTGCCACCAGCAGAGAGGAGGGAGGCGGCTACACCTTC CATSREEGGGYTF
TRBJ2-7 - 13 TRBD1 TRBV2 TGTGCCAGCGGTTGGACAGGTGACTACGAGCAGTACTTC CASGWTGDYEQYF
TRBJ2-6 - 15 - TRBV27 TGTGCCAGCAGTTCCAGCGGCTCTGGGGCCAACGTCCTGACTTTC CASSSSGSGANVLTF
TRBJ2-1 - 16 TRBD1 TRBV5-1 TGCGCCAGCAGCTTGGGTGGGACAGGTACCTACAATGAGCAGTTCTTC CASSLGGTGTYNEQFF
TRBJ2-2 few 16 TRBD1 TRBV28 TGTGCCAGCAGTGCTCCGGGACAGGGGGATTACGGGGAGCTGTTTTTT CASSAPGQGDYGELFF
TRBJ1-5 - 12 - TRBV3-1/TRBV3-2 TGTGCCAGCAGCTCCAGAAATCAGCCCCAGCATTTT CASSSRNQPQHF
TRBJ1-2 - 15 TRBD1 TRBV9 TGTGCCAGCAGCGGGGGGACAGGGCTAAACTATGGCTACACCTTC CASSGGTGLNYGYTF
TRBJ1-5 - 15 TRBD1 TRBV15 TGTGCCACCAGCAGACGACAGGGGGTGAATCAGCCCCAGCATTTT CATSRRQGVNQPQHF
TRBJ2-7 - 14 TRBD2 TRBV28 TGTGCCAGCAGTGGGGGGGGGTGGAGTAGCGAGCAGTACTTC CASSGGGWSSEQYF
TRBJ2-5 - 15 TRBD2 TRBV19 TGTGCCAGTAGTATGGGAGCGGGGGGGCGCGAGACCCAGTACTTC CASSMGAGGRETQYF
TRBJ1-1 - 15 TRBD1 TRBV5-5 TGTGCCAGCAGCCCCCGGACAGGGCTCAGCACTGAAGCTTTCTTT CASSPRTGLSTEAFF
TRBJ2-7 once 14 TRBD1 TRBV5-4 TGTGCCAGCAGCTCCCGACAGGGGTCCTACGAGCAGTACTTC CASSSRQGSYEQYF
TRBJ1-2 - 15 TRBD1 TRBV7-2 TGTGCCAGCAGCCCCGGCTGGACAGGGGCCTATGGCTACACCTTC CASSPGWTGAYGYTF
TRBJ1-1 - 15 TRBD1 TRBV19 TGTGCCACCGTGGGACAGGGGGACGGGGGCACTGAAGCTTTCTTT CATVGQGDGGTEAFF
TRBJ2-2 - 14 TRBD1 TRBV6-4 TGTGCCAGCAAAAGGACAGGAAACACCGGGGAGCTGTTTTTT CASKRTGNTGELFF
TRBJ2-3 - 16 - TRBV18 TGTGCCAGCTCACCCAGGGTCAGTCGCAGCACAGATACGCAGTATTTT CASSPRVSRSTDTQYF
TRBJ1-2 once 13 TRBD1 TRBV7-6 TGTGCCAGCAGCTTAAGGCAGGGGGCTGGCTACACCTTC CASSLRQGAGYTF
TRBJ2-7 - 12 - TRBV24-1 TGTGCCACCAGCGCGGCAGGGAACATAATGTACTTC CATSAAGNIMYF
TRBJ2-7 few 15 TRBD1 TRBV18 TGTGCCAGCTCACCAAGGGACAGGGATTTCACCGAGCAGTACTTC CASSPRDRDFTEQYF
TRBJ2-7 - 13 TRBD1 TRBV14 TGTGCCAGCAGCGAGACAGGGTGGCACGAGCAGTACTTC CASSETGWHEQYF
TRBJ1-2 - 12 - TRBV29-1 TGCAGCGCCTCCTTCAGGGACTATGGCTACACCTTC CSASFRDYGYTF
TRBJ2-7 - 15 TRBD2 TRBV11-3 TGTGCCAGCACCGGACTAGCGGGAAAGCTGAACGAGCAGTACTTC CASTGLAGKLNEQYF
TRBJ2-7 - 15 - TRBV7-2 TGTGCCAGCAGCTCACTGGGTAGCGCGAGCTACGAGCAGTACTTC CASSSLGSASYEQYF
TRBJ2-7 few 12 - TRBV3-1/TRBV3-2 TGTGCCAGCAGCCGGGGGACATATGAGCAGTACTTC CASSRGTYEQYF
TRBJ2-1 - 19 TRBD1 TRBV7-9 TGTGCCAGCTCCTTAGCGGACCAGCCGGGACAGGGGTCCTACAATGAGCAGTTCTTC CASSLADQPGQGSYNEQFF
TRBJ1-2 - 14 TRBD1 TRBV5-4 TGTGCCAGCAGCCCAGGACAGGGCGGCTATGGCTACACCTTC CASSPGQGGYGYTF